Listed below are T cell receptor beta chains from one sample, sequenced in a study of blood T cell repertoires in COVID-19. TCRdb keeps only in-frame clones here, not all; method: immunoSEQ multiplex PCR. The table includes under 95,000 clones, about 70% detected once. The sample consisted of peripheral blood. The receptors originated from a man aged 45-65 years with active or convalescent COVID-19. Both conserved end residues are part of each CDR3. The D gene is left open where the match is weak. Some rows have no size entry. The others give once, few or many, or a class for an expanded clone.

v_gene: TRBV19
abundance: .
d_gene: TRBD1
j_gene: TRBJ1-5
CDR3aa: CASSPSGQGDIRPQHF
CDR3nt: TGTGCCAGTAGTCCCTCTGGACAGGGTGATATTAGACCCCAGCATTTT

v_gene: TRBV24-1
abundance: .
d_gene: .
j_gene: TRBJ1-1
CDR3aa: CATSGGGSGDTEAFF
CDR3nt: TGTGCCACCAGTGGCGGGGGGTCCGGGGACACTGAAGCTTTCTTT

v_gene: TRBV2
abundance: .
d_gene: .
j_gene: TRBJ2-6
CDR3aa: CASDRDSGANVLTF
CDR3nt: TGTGCCAGCGACAGGGACTCCGGGGCCAACGTCCTGACTTTC

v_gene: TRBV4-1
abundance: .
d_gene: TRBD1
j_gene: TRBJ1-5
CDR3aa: CASSQDPTRTGYSNQPQHF
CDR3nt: TGCGCCAGCAGCCAAGATCCCACCCGGACAGGTTATAGCAATCAGCCCCAGCATTTT

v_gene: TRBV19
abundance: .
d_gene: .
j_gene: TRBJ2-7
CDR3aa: CASSIEAQVPYEQYF
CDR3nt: TGTGCCAGTAGTATAGAGGCACAGGTCCCCTACGAGCAGTACTTC

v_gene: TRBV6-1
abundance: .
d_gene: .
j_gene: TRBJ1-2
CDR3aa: CASSEAGGEPYGYTF
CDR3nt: TGTGCCAGCAGTGAAGCGGGCGGGGAACCCTATGGCTACACCTTC

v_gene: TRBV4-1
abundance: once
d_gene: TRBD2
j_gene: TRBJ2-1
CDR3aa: CASSQGMGGGARNEQFF
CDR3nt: TGCGCCAGCAGCCAAGGTATGGGCGGGGGGGCCAGAAATGAGCAGTTCTTC

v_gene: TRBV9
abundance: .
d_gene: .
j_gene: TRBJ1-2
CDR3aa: CASSGRGGGANYGYTF
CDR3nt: TGTGCCAGCAGCGGGCGAGGAGGAGGCGCTAACTATGGCTACACCTTC

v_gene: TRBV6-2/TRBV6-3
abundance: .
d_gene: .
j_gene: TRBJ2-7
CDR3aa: CASTYSAGEQYF
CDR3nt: TGTGCCAGCACCTACTCCGCGGGCGAGCAGTACTTC

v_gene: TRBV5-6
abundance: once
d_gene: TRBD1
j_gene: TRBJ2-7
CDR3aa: CASSWGAGTGNYEQYF
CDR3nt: TGTGCCAGCAGCTGGGGAGCCGGGACAGGGAACTACGAGCAGTACTTC

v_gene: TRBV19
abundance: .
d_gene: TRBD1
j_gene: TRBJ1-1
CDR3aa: CASEGQGFTEAFF
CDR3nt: TGTGCCAGCGAGGGACAGGGATTCACTGAAGCTTTCTTT

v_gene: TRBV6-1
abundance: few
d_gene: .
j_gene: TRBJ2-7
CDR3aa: CASSEAREQYF
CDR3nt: TGTGCCAGCAGTGAAGCGCGCGAGCAGTACTTC

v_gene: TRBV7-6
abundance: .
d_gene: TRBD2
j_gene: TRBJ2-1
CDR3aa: CASSFTAGGSSSYNEQFF
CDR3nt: TGTGCCAGCAGCTTCACAGCGGGGGGGTCTTCCTCCTACAATGAGCAGTTCTTC

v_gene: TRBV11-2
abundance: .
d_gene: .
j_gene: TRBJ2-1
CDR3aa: CASTRASSYNEQFF
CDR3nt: TGTGCCAGCACGCGGGCAAGCTCCTACAATGAGCAGTTCTTC

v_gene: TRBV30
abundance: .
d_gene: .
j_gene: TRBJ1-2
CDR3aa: CANSQGGYGYTF
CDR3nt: TGTGCCAACAGCCAGGGCGGCTATGGCTACACCTTC

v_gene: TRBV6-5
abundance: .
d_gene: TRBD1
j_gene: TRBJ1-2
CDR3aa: CASAPPDRAWGGYTF
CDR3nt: TGTGCCAGCGCCCCCCCGGACAGGGCTTGGGGTGGCTACACCTTC

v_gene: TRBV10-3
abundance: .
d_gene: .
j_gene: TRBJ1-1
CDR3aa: CAISVGGRGTEAFF
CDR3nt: TGTGCCATCAGTGTGGGGGGGAGGGGCACTGAAGCTTTCTTT

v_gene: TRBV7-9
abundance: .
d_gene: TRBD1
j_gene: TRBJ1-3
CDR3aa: CASSGGQSFSGNTIYF
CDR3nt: TGTGCCAGCTCCGGGGGACAGAGTTTCTCTGGAAACACCATATATTTT

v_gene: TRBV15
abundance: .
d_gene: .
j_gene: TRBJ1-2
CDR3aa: CATSRDPGMGNGYTF
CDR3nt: TGTGCCACCAGCAGAGATCCAGGGATGGGTAATGGCTACACCTTC

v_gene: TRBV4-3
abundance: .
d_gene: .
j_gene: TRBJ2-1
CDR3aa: CASSEHGDEQFF
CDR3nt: TGCGCCAGCAGCGAGCACGGGGATGAGCAGTTCTTC

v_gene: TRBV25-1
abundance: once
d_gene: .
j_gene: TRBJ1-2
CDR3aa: CASSDGANRAIYGYTF
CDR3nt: TGTGCCAGCAGTGATGGGGCTAACAGGGCGATCTATGGCTACACCTTC

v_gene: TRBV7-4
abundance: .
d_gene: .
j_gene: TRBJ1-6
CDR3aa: CASSLVVGSSYNSPLHF
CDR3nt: TGTGCCAGCAGCTTAGTAGTCGGGAGCTCCTATAATTCACCCCTCCACTTT

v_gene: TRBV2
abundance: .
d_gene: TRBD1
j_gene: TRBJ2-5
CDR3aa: CASSGSDRKETQYF
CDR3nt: TGTGCCAGCAGTGGGTCGGACAGGAAAGAGACCCAGTACTTC

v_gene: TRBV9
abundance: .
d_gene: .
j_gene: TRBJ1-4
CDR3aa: CASSHTAGDGEKLFF
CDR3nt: TGTGCCAGCAGCCATACGGCAGGGGACGGTGAAAAACTGTTTTTT

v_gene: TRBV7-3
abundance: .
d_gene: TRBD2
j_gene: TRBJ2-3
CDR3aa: CASSSRGGTDTQYF
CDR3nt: TGTGCCAGCAGCTCACGGGGGGGCACAGATACGCAGTATTTT